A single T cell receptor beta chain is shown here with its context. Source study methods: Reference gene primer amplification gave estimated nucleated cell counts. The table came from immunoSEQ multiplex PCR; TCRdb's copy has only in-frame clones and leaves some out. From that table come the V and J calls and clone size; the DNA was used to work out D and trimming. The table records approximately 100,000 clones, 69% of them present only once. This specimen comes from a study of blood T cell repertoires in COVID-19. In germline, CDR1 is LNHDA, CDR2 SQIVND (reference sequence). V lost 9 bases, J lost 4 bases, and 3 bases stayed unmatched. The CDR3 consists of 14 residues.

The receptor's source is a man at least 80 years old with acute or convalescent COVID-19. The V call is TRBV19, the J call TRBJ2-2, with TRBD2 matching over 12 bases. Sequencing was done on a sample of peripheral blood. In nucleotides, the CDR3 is TGTGCCAGCCGGACTAGCGGGATCACCGGGGAGCTGTTTTTT. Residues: CASRTSGITGELFF.